The text below deals with one T cell receptor beta chain. Documented time point: after neoadjuvant nivolumab, at surgical resection. No culture or expansion preceded analysis of these blood cells. Per the germline V gene, CDR1 is MDHEN and CDR2 is SYDVKM. The CDR3 consists of 15 residues. V dropped 3 bases and J dropped 1 base, with 12 bases sitting between them. TCRdb keeps only in-frame clones here, not all; method: immunoSEQ multiplex PCR. The data show approximately 15,000 clones, 70% to 75% seen once. This record belongs to a study of neoadjuvant anti-PD-1 for oral cavity cancer. The sequence came from a person aged 40-85 years with oral cavity squamous cell carcinoma. This material consisted of PBMCs, taken after nivolumab (anti-PD-1) treatment. The V call is TRBV28, the J call TRBJ1-1; no clear D gene. In DNA, the CDR3 is TGTGCCAGCAGTTTGAGCGGACGGACGAACACTGAAGCTTTCTTT. It yields the protein CASSLSGRTNTEAFF.